These T cell receptor beta chains were read from a single sample in a study of shared clonotypes between healthy human individuals. Data came from immunoSEQ multiplex PCR; TCRdb stores just in-frame clones and leaves some out. The table lists about 2 million clones, roughly 95% of them singletons. The sample taken for sequencing was naive CD8+ T cells sorted from blood. Receptors were obtained from a man younger than 30 in good health. Each CDR3 is given with its conserved first and last residue. D genes are given only for firm matches. Where a row states a size, it is once, few, many or the class of an expanded clone; other rows omit it.

v_call,j_call,cdr3_length,clone_size,d_call,cdr3_aa,cdr3_nt
TRBV5-8,TRBJ2-3,18,-,TRBD1,CASSLVGTTGGQSDTQYF,TGTGCCAGCAGCTTGGTGGGTACGACAGGGGGTCAGTCAGATACGCAGTATTTT
TRBV19,TRBJ1-5,15,-,-,CASSITGNGNQPQHF,TGTGCCAGTAGTATAACAGGGAACGGGAATCAGCCCCAGCATTTT
TRBV2,TRBJ1-4,15,-,TRBD1,CASSEVTRGREKLFF,TGTGCCAGCAGTGAAGTCACCAGGGGGAGGGAAAAACTGTTTTTT
TRBV5-1,TRBJ1-2,12,-,-,CASSLADNGYTF,TGCGCCAGCAGCTTGGCAGACAATGGCTACACCTTC
TRBV28,TRBJ2-7,15,-,TRBD1,CASSPPGQGMLEQYF,TGTGCCAGCAGTCCACCGGGACAGGGAATGCTCGAGCAGTACTTC
TRBV29-1,TRBJ2-7,13,-,TRBD1,CSVGTGFSYEQYF,TGCAGCGTTGGGACAGGGTTCTCCTACGAGCAGTACTTC
TRBV28,TRBJ1-1,15,-,-,CASSLDGFGGTEAFF,TGTGCCAGCAGTTTGGACGGGTTCGGGGGAACTGAAGCTTTCTTT
TRBV5-6,TRBJ2-7,14,-,TRBD1,CASTGQGSSYEQYF,TGTGCCAGCACCGGACAGGGCAGCTCCTACGAGCAGTACTTC
TRBV7-6,TRBJ2-1,16,-,-,CASSPLSTVAYNEQFF,TGTGCCAGCAGCCCACTCAGTACGGTGGCTTACAATGAGCAGTTCTTC
TRBV15,TRBJ2-7,15,-,-,CATSSGWDLSYEQYF,TGTGCCACCAGCTCGGGCTGGGATTTATCCTACGAGCAGTACTTC
TRBV6-5,TRBJ2-6,15,-,-,CASSQELSGANVLTF,TGTGCCAGCAGTCAAGAGTTATCTGGGGCCAACGTCCTGACTTTC
TRBV9,TRBJ2-1,16,few,TRBD2,CASSVAGLAAYNEQFF,TGTGCCAGCAGCGTAGCGGGACTAGCGGCTTACAATGAGCAGTTCTTC
TRBV6-6,TRBJ2-1,13,-,-,CASSYGWGNEQFF,TGTGCCAGCAGTTACGGGTGGGGCAATGAGCAGTTCTTC
TRBV7-9,TRBJ2-7,14,once,-,CASSPSGWPYEQYF,TGTGCCAGCAGCCCGTCGGGGTGGCCATACGAGCAGTACTTC
TRBV4-1,TRBJ1-1,14,-,-,CASSQDYRGDEAFF,TGCGCCAGCAGCCAAGATTATCGGGGAGATGAAGCTTTCTTT
TRBV25-1,TRBJ1-1,11,-,-,CATSGNTEAFF,TGTGCCACCTCTGGTAACACTGAAGCTTTCTTT
TRBV5-1,TRBJ1-1,13,-,-,CASSPAPNTEAFF,TGCGCCAGCAGCCCGGCCCCGAACACTGAAGCTTTCTTT
TRBV27,TRBJ2-1,13,-,-,CASSFSSAGEQFF,TGTGCCAGCAGTTTTTCGTCGGCAGGGGAGCAGTTCTTC
TRBV6-1,TRBJ1-2,16,-,-,CASSGVSAEGYYGYTF,TGTGCCAGCAGTGGCGTCTCGGCGGAGGGCTACTATGGCTACACCTTC
TRBV11-3,TRBJ2-2,19,-,TRBD2,CASSLYSGTSGRSTGELFF,TGTGCCAGCAGCTTATATTCCGGGACTAGCGGGAGAAGCACCGGGGAGCTGTTTTTT
TRBV9,TRBJ1-1,13,-,-,CASSPPGRAEAFF,TGTGCCAGCAGCCCGCCGGGGAGGGCTGAAGCTTTCTTT
TRBV27,TRBJ2-2,14,-,-,CASSSGTTPGELFF,TGTGCCAGCAGTTCGGGGACCACCCCCGGGGAGCTGTTTTTT
TRBV7-8,TRBJ2-2,15,-,TRBD1,CASSLTGGNTGELFF,TGTGCCAGCAGCTTAACAGGGGGGAACACCGGGGAGCTGTTTTTT
TRBV9,TRBJ2-1,15,-,-,CASSVVTSSYNEQFF,TGTGCCAGCAGCGTAGTGACTAGCTCCTACAATGAGCAGTTCTTC
TRBV9,TRBJ1-1,13,-,-,CASSVGPNTEAFF,TGTGCCAGCAGCGTAGGTCCTAACACTGAAGCTTTCTTT
TRBV7-9,TRBJ1-2,13,once,-,CASSPPGNYGYTF,TGTGCCAGCAGCCCGCCAGGGAACTATGGCTACACCTTC
TRBV6-5,TRBJ2-7,16,-,-,CASSSPKAGASYEQYF,TGTGCCAGCAGTTCCCCGAAGGCCGGGGCCTCCTACGAGCAGTACTTC
TRBV7-7,TRBJ2-3,15,-,TRBD2,CASSFSSGSADTQYF,TGTGCTAGCAGCTTTTCTAGCGGGAGCGCAGATACGCAGTATTTT
TRBV11-3,TRBJ1-4,14,-,-,CASSRGGTNEKLFF,TGTGCCAGCAGCCGGGGGGGCACTAATGAAAAACTGTTTTTT
TRBV27,TRBJ2-7,13,once,-,CASSWDSTREQYF,TGTGCCAGCAGTTGGGACTCAACCCGGGAGCAGTACTTC
TRBV7-6,TRBJ1-3,16,-,-,CASSSEATISGNTIYF,TGTGCCAGCAGCTCCGAAGCAACAATCTCTGGAAACACCATATATTTT
TRBV13,TRBJ1-5,13,-,-,CASSSGGNQPQHF,TGTGCCAGCAGCTCCGGGGGCAATCAGCCCCAGCATTTT
TRBV9,TRBJ1-5,15,-,-,CASSEQGISNQPQHF,TGTGCCAGCAGCGAGCAAGGAATTAGCAATCAGCCCCAGCATTTT
TRBV28,TRBJ2-1,17,-,TRBD2,CASSLEGLAGGGNEQFF,TGTGCCAGCAGTTTAGAGGGACTAGCGGGGGGTGGGAATGAGCAGTTCTTC
TRBV6-4,TRBJ2-7,12,-,-,CASSVQFYEQYF,TGTGCCAGCAGCGTACAGTTCTACGAGCAGTACTTC
TRBV4-1,TRBJ2-1,19,-,TRBD2,CASSQGRLAGSGVYNEQFF,TGCGCCAGCAGCCAAGGCCGGCTAGCGGGGAGCGGCGTTTACAATGAGCAGTTCTTC
TRBV5-1,TRBJ2-7,15,-,-,CASSFFAGGSDEQYF,TGCGCCAGCAGCTTTTTTGCCGGGGGCAGCGACGAGCAGTACTTC
TRBV27,TRBJ1-5,14,-,TRBD1,CASSSTGSYQPQHF,TGTGCCAGCAGTTCGACAGGGAGTTATCAGCCCCAGCATTTT
TRBV9,TRBJ2-1,15,-,-,CASSVDEEPYNEQFF,TGTGCCAGCAGCGTAGATGAGGAACCCTACAATGAGCAGTTCTTC
TRBV5-6,TRBJ2-2,17,-,-,CASRSRHRDEGAGELFF,TGTGCCAGCAGATCCCGCCACAGGGATGAGGGGGCCGGGGAGCTGTTTTTT
TRBV7-6,TRBJ1-1,15,-,-,CASSFMAGSNTEAFF,TGTGCCAGCAGCTTTATGGCAGGGAGTAACACTGAAGCTTTCTTT
TRBV7-9,TRBJ1-5,12,few,-,CASSLDDQPQHF,TGTGCCAGCAGCTTAGACGATCAGCCCCAGCATTTT
TRBV28,TRBJ1-5,16,-,-,CASSLRWVFLGQPQHF,TGTGCCAGCAGCCTCCGGTGGGTCTTCTTGGGACAGCCCCAGCATTTT
TRBV7-9,TRBJ1-1,14,-,-,CASSSGGGGTEAFF,TGTGCCAGCAGCTCCGGCGGCGGGGGGACTGAAGCTTTCTTT
TRBV11-3,TRBJ2-7,13,-,TRBD2,CASSSGLAGEQYF,TGTGCCAGCAGCTCGGGACTAGCGGGCGAGCAGTACTTC
TRBV5-8,TRBJ1-5,11,-,-,CASSLGQPQHF,TGTGCCAGCAGCTTAGGACAGCCCCAGCATTTT
TRBV5-1,TRBJ2-3,12,-,-,CASSSDIDTQYF,TGCGCCAGCAGCTCGGATATTGATACGCAGTATTTT
TRBV16,TRBJ1-1,12,-,-,CASSQSSTGAFF,TGTGCCAGCAGCCAGTCCTCAACGGGAGCTTTCTTT